This T cell receptor (beta chain) was identified in a study of human thymus T cells. The CDR3 length is 16 residues. J lost 4 bases, V lost 2 bases, and 10 bases had no gene match. Germline assignment: CDR1 MDHEN and CDR2 SYDVKM. Profiling relied on immunoSEQ multiplex PCR, and the TCRdb table lists in-frame clones only, not all of them. The sample holds roughly 120,000 clones; over 85% are singletons and the top ten take approximately 0.022%. Obtained as resections during corrective heart surgery, the thymus tissue was then studied. Sequences were obtained from thymus tissue. The receptor's source is a boy under two years old with a congenital heart defect but otherwise immunologically healthy. The rearrangement joins TRBV28 to TRBJ2-7, with 8 bases fitting TRBD2. The CDR3 sequence: CASSLNRTSWAYEQYF. The CDR3 region has the DNA TGTGCCAGCAGTTTAAATCGGACTAGCTGGGCATACGAGCAGTACTTC.